This T cell receptor (beta chain) derives from a study of vaccination and CD4 T cells after COVID-19. The sample's treatment: roughly 10-day PBMC culture with coronavirus spike peptide pools or control peptides (ViraFEST assay). In the ViraFEST assay, peptide-pool expansion preceded TCR sequencing of expanded clonotypes. Negative selection isolated the CD4+ T cells once the cells had been cultured for around nine days. The CDR3 runs to 17 residues. The V segment lost 6 bases and the J segment 1 base; nucleotides outside the gene matches: 8. Germline V CDR1 and CDR2: DFQATT, SNEGSKA (reference sequence). Study-level findings and limits: Convalescent patients were relatively few, and early post-infection timepoints were missing.

Remarks on this clonotype: Its antigen is not identified.

Cultured CD4+ T cell DNA underwent sequencing with the Oncomine TCR Beta short-read assay. TCRdb re-derived calls from the PCR reads in MiXCR, one entry per CDR3 protein. The sample contains 15,000 to 20,000 distinct CDR3 sequences, around 50% of which appear only once. This TCR was sampled from a human donor who had recovered from COVID-19. The sample consisted of CD4+ T cells from blood, cultured in vitro, taken before SARS-CoV-2 vaccination. The chain couples TRBV20-1 to TRBJ2-1; 14 nucleotides line up with TRBD2. CDR3 region: CSANPGLAGASYNEQFF. The DNA for the CDR3 is TGCAGTGCAAACCCGGGACTAGCGGGAGCATCCTACAATGAGCAGTTCTTC.